This T cell receptor (beta chain) was documented in a study of T cells in Graves' hyperthyroidism and ophthalmopathy. Researchers took RNA transcripts and amplified the TCR beta CDR3 regions from them. HTBI primers were employed in a first-round RT-PCR of the TCR CDR3. TCRdb itself ran the multiplex PCR reads through MiXCR, one entry per CDR3 protein. This sample has 600,000 or so distinct CDR3 sequences, with 13% to 15% found just once. Whole-study findings and limits: Ophthalmopathy cases were set apart from stable hyperthyroidism by a 13 V-J model. Most thyroid clonotypes that were expanded above 0.001 also turned up in blood.

This clonotype was detected only a few times. The antigen is not known. Diagnostic assessment was based on clinical symptoms, serum thyroxine and TRAb, thyroid ultrasound and orbital computed tomography. CDR3 length: 14 amino acids. V gave up 6 bases and J gave up 0 bases; unmatched junction bases: 4. In germline, CDR1 is MDHEN, CDR2 SYDVKM. Material: blood. The origin of this receptor is a woman between 45 and 65 years old with Graves' ophthalmopathy. The V and J genes are TRBV28 and TRBJ1-1; TRBD1 matches at 7 bases. Written as DNA, the CDR3 is TGTGCCAGCAGGCTAGACAGGGTGAACACTGAAGCTTTCTTT. It encodes CASRLDRVNTEAFF.